Following are 27 T cell receptor beta chains from one sample sequenced in a study of T-cell memory formation after mild COVID-19. In TCRdb, the 5' RACE reads were re-called with MiXCR into one record per CDR3 protein. The table lists under 300,000 distinct CDR3 sequences, about a sixth of them singletons. What was sequenced was PBMCs or a T cell subset sorted from them (not recorded which). The receptors here all came from a man aged 18 to 29 who had mild COVID-19 (a few samples of this study predate the infection). Cell type and time point are not known.

This clonotype was counted between two and nine times. In DNA, the CDR3 is TGTGCCAGTAGTAAAGACAGGGGAACTAACTATGGCTACACCTTC. Amino acids: CASSKDRGTNYGYTF. V usage is TRBV19 and J usage is TRBJ1-2, with TRBD1 identical over 8 bases. V shed 4 bases and J 0 bases; nucleotides not matched to a gene: 4. The CDR3 has 15 amino acids. Germline CDR1 LNHDA, CDR2 SQIVND (reference sequence). Filled out from reference TRBV19 and TRBJ1-2, the complete variable domain reads DGGITQSPKYLFRKEGQNVTLSCEQNLNHDAMYWYRQDPGQGLRLIYYSQIVNDFQKGDIAEGYSVSREKKESFPLTVTSAQKNPTAFYLCASSKDRGTNYGYTFGSGTRLTVV.

The chain carries TRBV20-1 and TRBJ2-1; 9 bases map to TRBD2. J gave up 4 bases and V 5 bases, and 9 bases lay outside the gene matches. Germline V lookup: CDR1 DFQATT, CDR2 SNEGSKA (reference sequence). The CDR3 sequence is 15 residues long. The CDR3 DNA reads TGCAGTGCTGCCTGGGAGCGGGGGGTTTACAATGAGCAGTTCTTC. Translating it yields CSAAWERGVYNEQFF.

Many counts were recorded for this clonotype. One end of the junction is discordant with germline, which a read error may explain. J is TRBJ2-1 and V is TRBV5-1; TRBD2 agrees at 9 bases. This CDR3 region has 15 residues. Germline CDR1 and CDR2: SGHRS and YFSETQ. The CDR3 sequence is CASSLAGSSYNEQFF. In DNA form, the CDR3 reads TGTGCCAGCAGCCTAGCGGGGAGCTCCTACAATGAGCAGTTCTTC.

CDR3 residues: CSARWTPTNTGELFF. CDR3 DNA sequence: TGCAGTGCTAGGTGGACCCCCACGAACACCGGGGAGCTGTTTTTT. The chain recombines TRBV20-1 with TRBJ2-2; D unresolved. This CDR3 spans 15 amino acids. Germline-derived CDR1 and CDR2 are DFQATT and SNEGSKA (reference sequence). Trimming took 3 bases from V and 0 from J, leaving 11 bases between them.

This clonotype was seen a handful of times. This sequence joins TRBV24-1 and TRBJ2-5; D is possibly TRBD2 (5 bases). The CDR3 extends over 13 amino acids. Trimming left V 0 bases short and J 4 bases short, with 5 bases between. The germline CDR1 and CDR2 sequences are KGHDR and SFDVKD. The CDR3 DNA sequence: TGTGCCACCAGTGATTTGGCGGGAGAGACCCAGTACTTC. Translated, it gives CATSDLAGETQYF.

The chain employs TRBV7-3 and TRBJ2-3, with 8 bases matching TRBD1. Per the germline V gene, CDR1 is SGHTA and CDR2 is FQGTGA. V lost 1 base, J lost 3 bases, and 3 bases stayed unmatched. The CDR3 extends over 15 amino acids. CDR3 residues: CASSLMQGATDTQYF. In nucleotides, the CDR3 is TGTGCCAGCAGCTTAATGCAGGGGGCAACAGATACGCAGTATTTT.

This clonotype was picked up a small number of times. The genes are TRBV11-2 and TRBJ2-5, with 9 positions matching TRBD2. J lost 5 bases, V lost 5 bases, and 9 bases had no gene match. CDR1 is SGHAT and CDR2 is FQNNGV in the germline V gene. The CDR3 loop spans 15 amino acids. The CDR3 DNA reads as TGTGCCAGCAGCCAAAGGGCGGGGGGGGCCGAGACCCAGTACTTC. Residues: CASSQRAGGAETQYF.

This chain connects TRBV7-2 to TRBJ2-4; TRBD2 matches 7 bases. Per germline, CDR1 SGHTA and CDR2 FQGNSA. The CDR3 has 15 residues. The junction had 6 bases not matched to a gene; V was cut back by 5 bases and J by 2 bases. The DNA of the CDR3 is TGTGCCAGCAGCCGGACTAGTCTAACCAAAAACATTCAGTACTTC. Translated, it gives CASSRTSLTKNIQYF.

This clonotype was seen only a few times. The chain links TRBV27 to TRBJ1-5, with D possibly matching TRBD1 (6 bases). V lost 0 bases to trimming and J lost 0 bases, with 9 bases between them. Germline CDR1 and CDR2: MNHEY and SMNVEV (reference sequence). This CDR3 has 16 amino acids. The CDR3 DNA is TGTGCCAGCAGTTTATCGGGGGCCCTTAGCAATCAGCCCCAGCATTTT. This codes for CASSLSGALSNQPQHF.

V and J are TRBV6-2 or TRBV6-3 and TRBJ1-5; D ambiguous. This CDR3 has 12 residues. Trimming took 6 bases from V and 5 from J, leaving 8 bases between them. Germline CDR1 is MNHEY and CDR2 is SVGEGT. The CDR3 bases are TGTGCCAGCAGGGACCCCGATCAGCCCCAGCATTTT. This translates into CASRDPDQPQHF.

The V and J genes are TRBV7-8 and TRBJ2-3; TRBD2 aligns across 11 bases. The CDR3 is made up of 16 amino acids. Looked up from germline, CDR1 is SGHVS and CDR2 is FQNEAQ. With 3 bases clipped from V and 1 base from J, the junction kept 3 bases outside the gene matches. The CDR3 region has the DNA TGTGCCAGCAGCTTTCTAGCGGGGGGTCGCACAGATACGCAGTATTTT. Its protein is CASSFLAGGRTDTQYF.

This clonotype was seen a handful of times. This sequence joins TRBV11-2 and TRBJ2-3, with a possible D match to TRBD1 (6 bases). Trimming cost V 0 bases and J 4 bases, with 14 bases left between them. The CDR3 length is 16 residues. Per germline, CDR1 SGHAT and CDR2 FQNNGV. CDR3 sequence (DNA): TGTGCCAGCAGCTTAGATCGTAACAGGGTGGCAGATACGCAGTATTTT. Its protein product is CASSLDRNRVADTQYF.

This clonotype turned up a few times. The V and J genes are TRBV5-1 and TRBJ1-3; 9 positions agree with TRBD1. The CDR3 consists of 16 residues. J was trimmed by 0 bases and V by 2 bases; bases with no gene match: 3. Per germline, CDR1 SGHRS and CDR2 YFSETQ. The CDR3 nucleotides read TGCGCCAGCAGCTTCGACAGGGGGAACTCTGGAAACACCATATATTTT. Translating it yields CASSFDRGNSGNTIYF.

V usage is TRBV9 and J usage is TRBJ1-2; 7 bases fit TRBD1. V shed 4 bases, J shed 3 bases, and the junction held 6 bases outside the gene matches. The CDR3 has 14 amino acids. Per germline, CDR1 SGDLS and CDR2 YYNGEE. The CDR3: CASSRDRADYGYTF. CDR3 nucleotide sequence: TGTGCCAGCAGCAGAGACAGGGCCGACTATGGCTACACCTTC.

The chain recombines TRBV4-2 with TRBJ2-7; 11 bases are shared with TRBD2. The CDR3 runs 17 residues. The J segment lost 2 bases and the V segment lost 1 base, leaving 7 bases of the junction unmatched. CDR1 and CDR2 from the germline V gene are LGHNA and YNFKEQ. The CDR3 nucleotides read TGTGCCAGCAGCCAAGCCGCCCATAGCGGGGGGGCCTACGAGCAGTACTTC. It encodes CASSQAAHSGGAYEQYF.

This clonotype was picked up a small number of times. The chain joins TRBV4-1 to TRBJ2-4; D is tentatively TRBD1 or TRBD2 (5 bases each). V lost 4 bases to trimming and J lost 2 bases, with 15 bases between them. The CDR3 has 16 amino acids. Germline CDR1 reads MGHRA; CDR2 reads YSYEKL. The CDR3 protein is CASSPGPLGSKNIQYF. For the CDR3, the DNA is TGCGCCAGCAGCCCGGGGCCCCTTGGGTCCAAAAACATTCAGTACTTC.

The table lists this clonotype with many counts. This chain uses TRBV5-1 with TRBJ2-3, with D unclear. Germline-derived CDR1 and CDR2 are SGHRS and YFSETQ. V dropped 0 bases and J dropped 2 bases, with 7 bases sitting between them. The CDR3 covers 14 residues. CDR3 sequence (DNA): TGCGCCAGCAGCTTGGACCTTCACACAGATACGCAGTATTTT. Translation: CASSLDLHTDTQYF.

In this sample, this clonotype turned up a few times. This chain connects TRBV4-1 to TRBJ2-5, with D tentatively TRBD1 or TRBD2 (6 bases each). Germline lookup yields CDR1 MGHRA and CDR2 YSYEKL. The CDR3 covers 18 residues. Trimming left V 5 bases short and J 4 bases short, with 26 bases between. The CDR3 loop is CASSALGLRGRGRETQYF. The CDR3, as DNA: TGCGCCAGCAGCGCATTAGGACTAAGGGGCAGGGGACGAGAGACCCAGTACTTC.

There are a few counts of this clonotype. The chain couples TRBV5-1 to TRBJ1-2, with 12 nucleotides matching TRBD1. V shed 2 bases, J shed 2 bases, and the junction held 13 bases outside the gene matches. The CDR3 spans 19 residues. Germline CDR1 and CDR2: SGHRS and YFSETQ. The CDR3 region is CASSLRLRDRGHGNYGYTF. Here the CDR3 DNA reads TGCGCCAGCAGCTTACGCCTCCGGGACAGGGGGCATGGGAACTATGGCTACACCTTC.

This clonotype was counted between two and nine times. The chain joins TRBV12-3 or TRBV12-4 to TRBJ1-4, with a weak D call TRBD1 (5 bases). The V end lost 5 bases, the J end lost 10 bases, and 20 bases lay between the germline ends. The CDR3 runs 15 residues. The CDR3 DNA sequence: TGTGCCAGCAGTCTAAGATTTACAGGCGGGGGAAAACTGTTTTTT. Its translation: CASSLRFTGGGKLFF.

V usage is TRBV20-1 and J usage is TRBJ2-2; tentative D call: TRBD2 (5 bases). The CDR3 is 15 amino acids. Germline V gives CDR1 DFQATT, CDR2 SNEGSKA (reference sequence). Trimming stripped 1 base from V and 0 bases from J, with 9 bases between. The CDR3 loop is CSARGTGSNTGELFF. CDR3 nucleotide sequence: TGCAGTGCTAGAGGCACGGGGTCGAACACCGGGGAGCTGTTTTTT.

This clonotype was observed a handful of times. This chain joins TRBV5-5 and TRBJ2-7, with unresolved D. Germline CDR1 reads SGHKS; CDR2 reads YYEKEE (reference sequence). Trimming left V 1 base short and J 2 bases short, with 10 bases between. CDR3 length: 14 amino acids. In DNA, the CDR3 is TGTGCCAGCAGCTTGTCGCTATCACCCTACGAGCAGTACGTC. Protein sequence: CASSLSLSPYEQYV.

The chain couples TRBV9 to TRBJ2-3; 14 nucleotides agree with TRBD2. V was pared by 3 bases and J by 5 bases, with 5 bases of the junction left unmatched. Germline CDR1 SGDLS, CDR2 YYNGEE. The CDR3 runs to 16 residues. DNA of the CDR3: TGTGCCAGCAGCGATCGACTAGCGGGGGGGATAGATACGCAGTATTTT. The encoded protein is CASSDRLAGGIDTQYF.

V and J are TRBV27 and TRBJ1-3; a possible D gene is TRBD1 (6 bases). Per the germline V gene, CDR1 is MNHEY and CDR2 is SMNVEV (reference sequence). Trimming cost V 6 bases and J 0 bases, with 15 bases left between them. The CDR3 is 16 amino acids. CDR3 bases: TGTGCCAGCAGGCCTCTCCGGGACACCTCTGGAAACACCATATATTTT. Its translation is CASRPLRDTSGNTIYF.

This chain connects TRBV4-1 to TRBJ2-5; 9 nucleotides match TRBD1. Germline V gene sequence: CDR1 MGHRA, CDR2 YSYEKL. V trimming: 3 bases; J trimming: 5 bases; junction bases outside the gene matches: 10. The CDR3 totals 16 residues. The CDR3 here is CASSHGDRGSGETQYF. CDR3 sequence (DNA): TGCGCCAGCAGCCATGGAGACAGGGGGTCGGGGGAGACCCAGTACTTC.

V usage is TRBV5-6 and J usage is TRBJ1-2, with a possible D match to TRBD1 (5 bases). Trimming left V 0 bases short and J 4 bases short, with 13 bases between. The CDR3 is 15 residues long. The germline V gene encodes CDR1 SGHDT and CDR2 YYEEEE. CDR3 in amino acids: CASSLAGAGGYGYTF. In DNA, the CDR3 is TGTGCCAGCAGCTTGGCTGGGGCTGGGGGCTATGGCTACACCTTC.

This clonotype was seen a few times. CDR3 protein: CSARFEGQANQPQHF. The CDR3, as DNA: TGCAGTGCTAGATTCGAGGGACAGGCCAATCAGCCCCAGCATTTT. This chain joins TRBV20-1 and TRBJ1-5, with 8 bases identical to TRBD1. Losses at the gene ends were 2 bases for V and 3 bases for J; bases not matched to a gene: 6. The CDR3 is 15 residues long. Germline CDR1 DFQATT, CDR2 SNEGSKA (reference sequence).